This T cell receptor beta chain was sequenced in a study of cytotoxic CD8 clonotypes in ibrutinib-treated CLL. Germline V gene sequence: CDR1 SGHAT, CDR2 FQNNGV. This CDR3 is 14 amino acids long. Trimming took 8 bases from V and 4 from J, leaving 17 bases between them. Generated by immunoSEQ multiplex PCR, the TCRdb table keeps only in-frame clones and is missing some. The sample records roughly 160,000 clones, approximately 80% being singletons. The material was PBMCs, obtained after 24 months of ibrutinib treatment. This chain links TRBV11-2 with TRBJ1-2, with D tentatively TRBD1 (6 bases). The sequence was collected from a human donor with chronic lymphocytic leukemia. The CDR3: CASSNGGGGYGYTF. The CDR3 DNA reads as TGTGCCAGCTCCAATGGGGGGGGCGGCTATGGCTACACCTTC.